What follows is one T cell receptor beta chain and its context. A few counts support this clonotype. Its specific antigen is unknown. Base qualities are not at hand, and no much larger clone is one base apart. The germline V and J ends show losses of 2 bases and 5 bases respectively, and no gene match explains 12 bases of the junction. The germline V gene (reference sequence) gives CDR1 as DFQATT and CDR2 as SNEGSKA. Reading from cysteine to phenylalanine, the CDR3 counts 17 amino acids. Just the 51-base CDR3 DNA is kept, in frame starting at base 1. These data belong to a study of regulatory T cells in long-lasting Graves disease (dated by TCRdb to about 2021). About the study as a whole: Persistent Graves' disease was defined as antithyroid drug treatment for over 5 years with persistently positive TSH receptor autoantibodies. Patients with persistent Graves' disease were compared with patients with newly diagnosed Graves' disease using TCR sequencing and RNA sequencing of peripheral blood. Antithyroid drugs had been taken for about 9.7 years on average by persistent Graves' disease patients in the clinical cohort. The study took place in China and was registered as a clinical trial. A total of 35 or so samples underwent TCR sequencing: around 13 from persistent and 20 from newly diagnosed Graves' disease patients.

Library method: multiplex PCR. Sequenced on an Illumina HiSeq 4000. iRepertoire HTBI primers and Arm-PCR amplification of CDR3 regions were used to construct TCR beta libraries. PCR products were gel purified before sequencing. Processing in the source paper ran as follows. A total of some 65 TRBV and some 15 TRBJ segments were identified across samples and were used for gene usage analysis of CDR3 amino acid clonotypes. COPE and FqMerger were used to merge the filtered high-quality paired reads into contigs. Contigs were aligned with BLAST to IMGT TRBV, TRBD and TRBJ reference genes, and CDR3 was defined per IMGT. Highly expanded clones were defined as clonotypes with a frequency above 0.1%. Repertoire diversity was measured by Shannon entropy, and V-J evenness by the Gini coefficient. Public clonotypes were defined as clonotypes shared by more than one individual. TCRdb reprocessed the public reads (quality trimming at Q25 with fastp, clone calling with MiXCR) and kept in-frame beta chains. Entries that share a CDR3 protein sequence are merged under the most common genes and DNA. What appears here as the V and J calls and clone size reflects TCRdb's work, not the paper's. For this sample the table gives about 400,000 distinct CDR3 sequences, of which less than 25% were detected only once. Around 21% of the sample is taken by the ten largest.

The time point label, as the study defines it: persistent/refractory GD, antithyroid drugs over 5 years with positive TRAb. RNA was extracted from PBMCs in TRIzol for both TCR sequencing and RNA sequencing. The diagnosis of Graves' disease was made according to American Thyroid Association guidelines. Recruitment of patients was carried out at an endocrinology department in Xi'an, China. Each patient gave 7 to 9.5 milliliters of peripheral blood, collected in an EDTA anticoagulant tube. Ficoll Paque Plus density gradient separation was used to isolate PBMCs, and no further T cell sorting was performed. An Agilent 2100 Bioanalyzer and agarose gel were used to check RNA quality, while a NanoDrop 2000 measured RNA concentration. The paper as a whole reports these results and caveats: Because the primary lesion, thyroid tissue, could not be accessed, the study looked at peripheral blood alone. Sequencing and analysis were limited to the TCR beta chain. Compared with newly diagnosed patients, persistent Graves' disease patients had lower TCR Shannon entropy and fewer highly expanded clones, which suggests clonal expansion. As a limitation, the authors acknowledged that the small sample size may reduce accuracy. Persistent patients shared more public clonotypes among themselves (around 2,500) than newly diagnosed patients did (about 970). Persistent disease showed preferential use of TRBV28, TRBJ1-2 and TRBJ2-5, whereas newly diagnosed disease favored TRBV20-1 and TRBJ2-1.

The chain joins TRBV20-1 to TRBJ1-6; 7 nucleotides in the junction match TRBD1. Source: peripheral blood mononuclear cells (PBMCs), taken when the disease was refractory, from a patient treated with antithyroid drugs. The source of this sequence is a female donor with Graves disease. In nucleotide form, the sequence is TGCAGTGCTAGAAGATCCGGGACAGCGCCTAATAATTCACCCCTCCACTTT. The resulting protein is CSARRSGTAPNNSPLHF.